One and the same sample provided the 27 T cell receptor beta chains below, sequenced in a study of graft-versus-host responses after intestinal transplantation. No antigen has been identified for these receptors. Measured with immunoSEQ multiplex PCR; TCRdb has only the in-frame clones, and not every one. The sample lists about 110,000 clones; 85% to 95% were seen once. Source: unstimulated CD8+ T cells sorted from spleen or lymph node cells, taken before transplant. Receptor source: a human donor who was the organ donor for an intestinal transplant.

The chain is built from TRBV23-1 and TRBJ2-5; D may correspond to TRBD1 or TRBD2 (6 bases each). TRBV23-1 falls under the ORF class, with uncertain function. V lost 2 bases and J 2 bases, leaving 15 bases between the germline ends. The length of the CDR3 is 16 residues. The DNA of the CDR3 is TGCGCCAGCAGTCAACTCGCGGGACACGAGCAAGAGACCCAGTACTTC. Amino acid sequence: CASSQLAGHEQETQYF.

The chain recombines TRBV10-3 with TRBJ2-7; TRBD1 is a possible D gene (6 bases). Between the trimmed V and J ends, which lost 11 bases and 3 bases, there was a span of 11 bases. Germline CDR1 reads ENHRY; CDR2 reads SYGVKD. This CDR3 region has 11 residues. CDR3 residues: CASRDNYEQYF. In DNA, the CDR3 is TGTGCCTCCCGGGACAACTACGAGCAGTACTTC.

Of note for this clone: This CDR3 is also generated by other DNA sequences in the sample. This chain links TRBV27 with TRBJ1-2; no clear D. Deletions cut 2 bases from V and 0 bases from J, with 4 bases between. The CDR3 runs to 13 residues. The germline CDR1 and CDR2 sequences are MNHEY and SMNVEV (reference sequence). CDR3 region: CASSLTANYGYTF. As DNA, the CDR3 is TGTGCCAGCAGTTTAACAGCTAACTATGGCTACACCTTC.

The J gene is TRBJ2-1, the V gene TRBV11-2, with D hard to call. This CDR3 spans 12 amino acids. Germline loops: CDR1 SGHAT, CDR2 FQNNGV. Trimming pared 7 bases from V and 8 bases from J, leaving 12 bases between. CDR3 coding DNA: TGTGCCAGCACAACAGCCGAGGATGAGCAGTTCTTC. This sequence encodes CASTTAEDEQFF.

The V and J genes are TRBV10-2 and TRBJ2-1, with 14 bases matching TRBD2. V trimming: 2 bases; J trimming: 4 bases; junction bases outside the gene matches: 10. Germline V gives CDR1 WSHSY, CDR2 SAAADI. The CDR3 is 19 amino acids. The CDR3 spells CASSEPQEGLAGDYNEQFF. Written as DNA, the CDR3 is TGCGCCAGCAGTGAGCCACAAGAGGGACTAGCGGGAGATTACAATGAGCAGTTCTTC.

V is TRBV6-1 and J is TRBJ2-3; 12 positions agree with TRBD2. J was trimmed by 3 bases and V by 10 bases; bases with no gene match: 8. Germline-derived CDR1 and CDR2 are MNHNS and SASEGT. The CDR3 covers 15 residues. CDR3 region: CATQRTSGMTDTQYF. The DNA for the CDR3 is TGTGCCACCCAAAGGACTAGCGGGATGACAGATACGCAGTATTTT.

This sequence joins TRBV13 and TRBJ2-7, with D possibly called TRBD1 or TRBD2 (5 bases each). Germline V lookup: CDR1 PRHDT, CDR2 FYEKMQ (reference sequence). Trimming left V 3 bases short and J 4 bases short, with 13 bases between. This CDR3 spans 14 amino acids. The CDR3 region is CASSFGTGDYEQYF. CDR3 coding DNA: TGTGCCAGCAGCTTCGGGACGGGTGATTACGAGCAGTACTTC.

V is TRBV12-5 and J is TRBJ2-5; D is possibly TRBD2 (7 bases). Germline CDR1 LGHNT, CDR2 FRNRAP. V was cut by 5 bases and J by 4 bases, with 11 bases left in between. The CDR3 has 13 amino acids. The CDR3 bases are TGTGCTAGTGGTGATGGGGGGGCAGAGACCCAGTACTTC. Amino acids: CASGDGGAETQYF. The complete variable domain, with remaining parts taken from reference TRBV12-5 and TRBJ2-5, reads DARVTQTPRHKVTEMGQEVTMRCQPILGHNTVFWYRQTMMQGLELLAYFRNRAPLDDSGMPKDRFSAEMPDATLATLKIQPSEPRDSAVYFCASGDGGAETQYFGPGTRLLVL.

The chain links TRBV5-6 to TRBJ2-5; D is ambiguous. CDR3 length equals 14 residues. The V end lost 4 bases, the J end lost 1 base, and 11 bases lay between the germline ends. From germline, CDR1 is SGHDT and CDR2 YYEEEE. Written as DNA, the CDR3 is TGTGCCAGCAGCCGTCGTTGGGGCCAAGAGACCCAGTACTTC. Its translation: CASSRRWGQETQYF.

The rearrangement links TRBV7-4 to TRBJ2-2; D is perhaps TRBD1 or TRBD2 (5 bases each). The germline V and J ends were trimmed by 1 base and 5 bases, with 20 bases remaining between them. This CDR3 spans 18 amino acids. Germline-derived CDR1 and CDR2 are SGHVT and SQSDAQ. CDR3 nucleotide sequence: TGTGCCAGCAGCTTAGAGCGCCGGACGGGACCTGGGACCGGGGAGCTGTTTTTT. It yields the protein CASSLERRTGPGTGELFF.

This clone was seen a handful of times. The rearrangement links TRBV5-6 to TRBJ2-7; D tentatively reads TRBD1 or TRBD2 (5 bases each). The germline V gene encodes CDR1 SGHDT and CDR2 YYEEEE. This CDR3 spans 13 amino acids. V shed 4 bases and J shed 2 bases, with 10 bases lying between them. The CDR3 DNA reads TGTGCCAGCAGCCTGGGACCGACCTACGAGCAGTACTTC. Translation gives CASSLGPTYEQYF.

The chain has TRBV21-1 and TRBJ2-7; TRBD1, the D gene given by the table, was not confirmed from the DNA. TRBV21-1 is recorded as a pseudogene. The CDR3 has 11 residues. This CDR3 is CASTKGYEQYF. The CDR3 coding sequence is TGTGCCAGCACTAAGGGGTACGAGCAGTACTTC.

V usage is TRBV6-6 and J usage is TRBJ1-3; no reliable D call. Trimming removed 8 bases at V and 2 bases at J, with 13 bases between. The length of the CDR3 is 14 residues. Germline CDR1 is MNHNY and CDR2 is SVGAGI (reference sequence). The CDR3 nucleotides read TGTGCCAGCTCCCCGTGGGGTGCTGGAAACACCATATATTTT. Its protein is CASSPWGAGNTIYF.

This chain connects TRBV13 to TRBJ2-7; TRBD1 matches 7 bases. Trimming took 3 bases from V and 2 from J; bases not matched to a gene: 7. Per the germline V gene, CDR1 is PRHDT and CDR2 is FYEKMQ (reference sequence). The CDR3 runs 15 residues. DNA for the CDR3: TGTGCCAGCAGCTTCATAGGGGGCAGTCCCTACGAGCAGTACTTC. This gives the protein CASSFIGGSPYEQYF.

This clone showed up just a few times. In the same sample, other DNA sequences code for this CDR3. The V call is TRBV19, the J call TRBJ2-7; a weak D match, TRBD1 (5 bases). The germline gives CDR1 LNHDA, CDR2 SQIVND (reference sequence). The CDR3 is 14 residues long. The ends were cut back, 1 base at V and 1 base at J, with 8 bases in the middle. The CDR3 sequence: CASSIGGSSYEQYF. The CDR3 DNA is TGTGCCAGTAGTATAGGGGGCTCATCCTACGAGCAGTACTTC. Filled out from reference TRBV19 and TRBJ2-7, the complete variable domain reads DGGITQSPKYLFRKEGQNVTLSCEQNLNHDAMYWYRQDPGQGLRLIYYSQIVNDFQKGDIAEGYSVSREKKESFPLTVTSAQKNPTAFYLCASSIGGSSYEQYFGPGTRLTVT.

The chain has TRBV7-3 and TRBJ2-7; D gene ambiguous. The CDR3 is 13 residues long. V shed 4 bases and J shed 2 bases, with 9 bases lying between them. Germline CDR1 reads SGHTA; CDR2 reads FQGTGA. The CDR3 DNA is TGTGCCAGCAGCTCCGGACCCACCTACGAGCAGTACTTC. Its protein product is CASSSGPTYEQYF.

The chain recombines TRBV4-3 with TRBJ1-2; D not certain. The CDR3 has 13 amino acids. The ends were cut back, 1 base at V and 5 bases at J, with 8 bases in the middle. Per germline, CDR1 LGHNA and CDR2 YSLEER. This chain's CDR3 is CASSQGTDYGYTF. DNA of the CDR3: TGCGCCAGCAGCCAAGGGACGGATTATGGCTACACCTTC.

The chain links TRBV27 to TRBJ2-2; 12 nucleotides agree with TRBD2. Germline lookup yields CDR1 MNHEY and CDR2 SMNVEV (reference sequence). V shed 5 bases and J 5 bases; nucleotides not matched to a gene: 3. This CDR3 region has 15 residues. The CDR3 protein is CASSPTSGRTGELFF. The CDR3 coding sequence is TGTGCCAGCAGTCCTACTAGCGGGAGGACCGGGGAGCTGTTTTTT.

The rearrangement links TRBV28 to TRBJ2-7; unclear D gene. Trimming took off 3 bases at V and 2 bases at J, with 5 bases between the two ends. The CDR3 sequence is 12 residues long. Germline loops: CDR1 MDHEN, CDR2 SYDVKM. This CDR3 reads CASSLRTYEQYF. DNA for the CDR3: TGTGCCAGCAGTTTGCGCACCTACGAGCAGTACTTC.

CDR3 region: CASSFQGLEQFF. As DNA, the CDR3 is TGTGCCAGCAGCTTCCAGGGCCTTGAGCAGTTCTTC. This chain joins TRBV5-4 and TRBJ2-1; perhaps TRBD1 as D (5 bases). The germline CDR1 and CDR2 sequences are SGHNT and YYREEE (reference sequence). The CDR3 length is 12 residues. The V end was cut by 2 bases, the J end by 9 bases, with 9 bases between. Variable domain in full (rest from reference TRBV5-4 and TRBJ2-1): ETGVTQSPTHLIKTRGQQVTLRCSSQSGHNTVSWYQQALGQGPQFIFQYYREEENGRGNFPPRFSGLQFPNYSSELNVNALELDDSALYLCASSFQGLEQFFGPGTRLTVL.

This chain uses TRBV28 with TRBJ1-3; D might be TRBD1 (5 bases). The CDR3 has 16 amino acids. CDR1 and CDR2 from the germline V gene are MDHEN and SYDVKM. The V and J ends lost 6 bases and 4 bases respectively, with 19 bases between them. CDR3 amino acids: CASSLGTSRAGNTIYF. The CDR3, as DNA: TGTGCCAGCAGCCTTGGGACCTCTCGGGCCGGAAACACCATATATTTT. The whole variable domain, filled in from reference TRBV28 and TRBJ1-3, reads DVKVTQSSRYLVKRTGEKVFLECVQDMDHENMFWYRQDPGLGLRLIYFSYDVKMKEKGDIPEGYSVSREKKERFSLILESASTNQTSMYLCASSLGTSRAGNTIYFGEGSWLTVV.

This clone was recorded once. The CDR3 protein is CASSLVSGAPGNTEAFF. DNA of the CDR3: TGCGCCAGCAGCTTGGTGTCCGGGGCCCCTGGAAACACTGAAGCTTTCTTT. The chain combines TRBV5-1 with TRBJ1-1, with D possibly being TRBD1 (5 bases). V shed 0 bases and J shed 2 bases, with 17 bases lying between them. The CDR3 is made up of 17 amino acids. The germline CDR1 and CDR2 sequences are SGHRS and YFSETQ.

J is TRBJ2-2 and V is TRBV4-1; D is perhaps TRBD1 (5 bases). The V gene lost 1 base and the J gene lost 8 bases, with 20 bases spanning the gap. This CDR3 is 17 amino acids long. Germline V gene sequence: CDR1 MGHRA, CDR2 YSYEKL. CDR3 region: CASSQVSLVGLRGELFF. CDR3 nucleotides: TGCGCCAGCAGCCAAGTTTCACTGGTGGGGCTCCGAGGGGAGCTGTTTTTT.

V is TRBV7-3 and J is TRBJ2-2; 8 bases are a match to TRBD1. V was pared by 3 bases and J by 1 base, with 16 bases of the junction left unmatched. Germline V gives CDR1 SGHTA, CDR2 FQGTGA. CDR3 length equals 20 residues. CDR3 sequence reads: CASSFGPFFQGAENTGELFF. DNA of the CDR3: TGTGCCAGCAGCTTTGGGCCCTTTTTTCAGGGGGCGGAGAACACCGGGGAGCTGTTTTTT.

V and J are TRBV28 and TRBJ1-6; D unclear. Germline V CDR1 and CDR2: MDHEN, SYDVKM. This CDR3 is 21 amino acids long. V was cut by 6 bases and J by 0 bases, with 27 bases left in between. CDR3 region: CASRSRLAGLFLSSYNSPLHF. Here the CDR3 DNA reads TGTGCCAGCAGATCCAGGCTGGCAGGATTATTTCTGAGCTCCTATAATTCACCCCTCCACTTT.

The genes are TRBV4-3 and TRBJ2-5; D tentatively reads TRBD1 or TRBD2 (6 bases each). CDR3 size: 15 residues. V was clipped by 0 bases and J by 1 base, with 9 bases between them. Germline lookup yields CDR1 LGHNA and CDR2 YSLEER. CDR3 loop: CASSQDGGPQETQYF. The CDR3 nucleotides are TGCGCCAGCAGCCAAGATGGGGGGCCCCAAGAGACCCAGTACTTC.

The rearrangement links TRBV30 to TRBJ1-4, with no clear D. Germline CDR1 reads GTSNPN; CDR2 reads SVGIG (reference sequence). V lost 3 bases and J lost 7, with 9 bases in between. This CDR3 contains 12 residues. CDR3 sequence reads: CAWRRGSEKLFF. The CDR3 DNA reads TGTGCCTGGAGACGGGGATCTGAAAAACTGTTTTTT.